The clone carrying this T cell receptor (beta chain) was found a few times. Its antigen is unknown. This entry is derived from a study of OX40 agonist ivuxolimab in advanced cancers. Overall study: Patients with hepatocellular carcinoma, melanoma, renal cell or head and neck cancer made up the dose-escalation patients.

Losses at the gene ends were 7 bases for V and 3 bases for J; bases not matched to a gene: 2. This CDR3 region has 12 residues. Per the germline V gene, CDR1 is MNHEY and CDR2 is SMNVEV (reference sequence). Overall study findings and caveats: There was clonal expansion of CD4+ and CD8+ blood T cells by week 6 at 0.1 to 3.0 mg/kg. CD8+ T cells showed, on average, more clonal expansion than CD4+ cells.

Sequenced by immunoSEQ multiplex PCR; TCRdb stores in-frame clones only, minus some. The data contain around 23,000 clones, around nine tenths of them seen just once; the ten biggest clones take up around 25%. The material sequenced was CD4+ or CD8+ T cells sorted from blood, taken in a trial of the OX40 agonist ivuxolimab. The TCR was taken from an adult with an advanced solid tumor such as melanoma, head and neck, liver or kidney cancer. This sequence joins TRBV27 and TRBJ2-7, with 8 bases identical to TRBD1. CDR3 bases: TGTGCCAGCAAAGGACAGGGCTACGAGCAGTACTTC. Amino acid sequence: CASKGQGYEQYF.